Shown below are 2 T cell receptor beta chains from a single sample sequenced in a study of blood T cell repertoires in COVID-19. Method: immunoSEQ multiplex PCR; TCRdb's copy keeps in-frame clones and lacks some. The table lists about 210,000 clones, roughly nine tenths of them singletons. The specimen sequenced was peripheral blood. The receptor source for this set is a woman in her sixties or seventies with acute or convalescent COVID-19.

The chain links TRBV5-6 to TRBJ1-2; D ambiguous. This CDR3 is built from 16 residues. V lost 4 bases, J lost 7 bases, and 23 bases lay in between. Per germline, CDR1 SGHDT and CDR2 YYEEEE. The chain's CDR3 is CASSQDTRRRISGYTF. The CDR3 nucleotides read TGTGCCAGCAGCCAGGATACGAGACGTCGGATTAGTGGCTACACCTTC.

This chain links TRBV18 with TRBJ1-1; TRBD1 is a possible D gene (5 bases). Trimming removed 5 bases at V and 7 bases at J, with 14 bases between. The CDR3 runs to 13 residues. The germline CDR1 and CDR2 sequences are KGHSH and LQKENI. CDR3 in DNA: TGTGCCAGCTCAACGGCGACAGACAGTGAAGCTTTCTTT. Amino acids: CASSTATDSEAFF.